This record concerns one T cell receptor (beta chain) sequence. The specificity of this receptor is unknown. The input lacks base qualities; no much larger clone sits a single base away. Donors formed part of the validation cohort, which comprised 120 subjects and was distinct from the first cohort of under 750 subjects. This entry comes from a study of cytomegalovirus exposure and HLA in healthy donors (dated by TCRdb to 2017 to 2019). In the study overall: According to a later analysis, one platform produced both the roughly 120 validation repertoires and the roughly 650 repertoires of the first cohort. The study aimed to test whether cataloging public T cell receptors could reveal signatures of past pathogen exposure. A separate validation cohort of more than 100 different subjects was used in addition to the roughly 700-subject first cohort. The study combined high-throughput TCR immunosequencing, statistical association of individual TCRs with disease status, and machine learning to predict cytomegalovirus infection status. Broad study findings and their caveats: A few of the identified cytomegalovirus-associated TCR beta chains were confirmed in vitro to be specific for cytomegalovirus antigens. The study listed approximately 160 TCR beta chains as associated with cytomegalovirus. In both the original and validation cohorts, the classifier was reported to diagnose cytomegalovirus status with high specificity and sensitivity. A later analysis had no HLA typing for the validation cohort, so co-occurrence there was scored across all 120 or so repertoires. The authors suggested that the approach could potentially be generalized to other disease states and immunological phenotypes. Most TCR sequences were seen in very few donors, while some public TCRs were found in many individuals. Of the cluster scores, about 94% were above 0 in a later analysis, which found that TCRs clustered in the first cohort also tended to co-occur in the 90 to 150 validation repertoires.

Library creation used the immunoSEQ multiplex PCR assay. The paper's data handling went like this. A statistical classification framework was built to diagnose cytomegalovirus status from the catalog of TCR beta chain sequences. What TCRdb holds here is the immuneACCESS table cut down to in-frame rearrangements. Part of the clones is not present; checked against another copy, under half of the missing clones reflect an unresolved V gene, and the others are unexplained. That table gives V, J and clone size, and the DNA gave D and trimming. This sample lists under 250,000 clones; 75% to 95% were detected once. 1% to 1.2% of the sample comes from the top ten. Specimen: PBMCs. This clonotype was sampled from a woman between 18 and 29 years old in good health and CMV-seronegative.

The DNA sequence is given as TGTGCCAGCATCCAAATGGGGGCAGGTCAGCAGTACTTC. It is translated as CASIQMGAGQQYF. The V and J genes are TRBV28 and TRBJ2-7; the D segment could be TRBD1, given 6 matching bases. CDR3 length: 13 amino acids, cysteine to phenylalanine. The DNA shown is the 39-base CDR3, in frame from base 1. V is cut by 7 bases and J by 8 bases, and the space between the germline ends is 18 bases. Taken from the germline V gene, the CDR1 and CDR2 loops are MDHEN and SYDVKM.